A selection of T cell receptor beta chains follows, all from one sample in a study of T cell changes during pregnancy in multiple sclerosis. Only in-frame clones appear in the TCRdb table, and some are missing; sequencing was by immunoSEQ multiplex PCR. The table records 40,000 or so clones, roughly nine tenths of them present only once. The sequencing used peripheral blood, collected in the third trimester of pregnancy. Source of these receptors: a female donor in good health, enrolled as a control in a pregnancy study. Each CDR3 is given with its conserved first and last residue. The D gene is left open where the match is weak. Clone sizes are given selectively: once, few, many, or a class where the clone is expanded.

size,V,length,J,D,DNA,CDR3
-,TRBV14,16,TRBJ2-7,-,TGTGCCAGCAGCCAAGATCACCAGGGGCTAACCTACGAGCAGTACTTC,CASSQDHQGLTYEQYF
-,TRBV2,15,TRBJ1-6,-,TGTGCCAGCAGTGAAGGACAGACCTATAATTCACCCCTCCACTTT,CASSEGQTYNSPLHF
-,TRBV29-1,16,TRBJ2-3,TRBD2,TGCAGCGTTGCATATGGATTAGCGGGGAGCACAGATACGCAGTATTTT,CSVAYGLAGSTDTQYF
once,TRBV5-1,14,TRBJ2-3,-,TGCGCCAGCAGCTTACAGGGAATCGCAGATACGCAGTATTTT,CASSLQGIADTQYF
-,TRBV7-9,16,TRBJ2-2,TRBD1,TGTGCCAGCAGCAACCGGCAGGGGGCCGGGGCCGGGGAGCTGTTTTTT,CASSNRQGAGAGELFF
-,TRBV5-1,14,TRBJ1-6,-,TGCGCCAGCAGCTTGGCCCTGGAGAATTCACCCCTCCACTTT,CASSLALENSPLHF
-,TRBV29-1,16,TRBJ2-1,TRBD2,TGCAGCGCCCTAGCGGGAGTTTCCCCGGCTGGATGGGAGCAGTTCTTC,CSALAGVSPAGWEQFF
-,TRBV4-3,16,TRBJ2-6,-,TGCGCCAGCAGCCAAGATAGTACCTCTGGGGCCAACGTCCTGACTTTC,CASSQDSTSGANVLTF
-,TRBV11-1,12,TRBJ2-7,TRBD1,TGTGCCAGCAGCTCGGACAGGGCAGAGCAGTACTTC,CASSSDRAEQYF
few,TRBV19,15,TRBJ1-6,-,TGTGCCAGTAGTTTCGACAGGTCCTCCCCGAGACCCCTCCACTTT,CASSFDRSSPRPLHF
-,TRBV10-3,17,TRBJ2-1,TRBD2,TGTGCCTCCTCAGGGGCGGTTGCGGGAGGGGGATACAATGAGCAGTTCTTC,CASSGAVAGGGYNEQFF